These 14 T cell receptor beta chains were sequenced from one sample in a study of T-cell memory formation after mild COVID-19. TCRdb fed the 5' RACE reads into MiXCR, producing one record per CDR3 protein. The sample has 150,000 or so distinct CDR3 sequences; roughly 15% are singletons. Sequencing input: PBMCs or a T cell subset sorted from them (not recorded which). The receptors were gathered from an adult woman who had mild COVID-19 (a few samples of this study predate the infection). Cell type and time point are not known.

This clonotype was seen ten or more times. This chain links TRBV5-1 with TRBJ2-1; 9 bases map to TRBD2. This CDR3 spans 17 amino acids. From germline, CDR1 is SGHRS and CDR2 YFSETQ. V shed 0 bases and J 1 base; nucleotides not matched to a gene: 5. The CDR3 nucleotides read TGCGCCAGCAGCTTGGCCCAGCTAGCGGGGTCCTACAATGAGCAGTTCTTC. Its translation: CASSLAQLAGSYNEQFF.

The V gene is TRBV2, the J gene TRBJ2-1; TRBD2 might be the D (6 bases). This CDR3 has 14 amino acids. V lost 6 bases and J 5 bases, leaving 14 bases between the germline ends. The V gene's germline CDR1 is SNHLY and CDR2 FYNNEI. CDR3 loop: CASSQRDFHNEQFF. CDR3 DNA: TGTGCCAGCAGCCAGAGGGACTTCCACAATGAGCAGTTCTTC. Drawing the rest from reference TRBV2 and TRBJ2-1, the complete variable domain is EPEVTQTPSHQVTQMGQEVILRCVPISNHLYFYWYRQILGQKVEFLVSFYNNEISEKSEIFDDQFSVERPDGSNFTLKIRSTKLEDSAMYFCASSQRDFHNEQFFGPGTRLTVL.

A few counts support this clonotype. J is TRBJ2-2 and V is TRBV6-4; D ambiguous. Trimming cost V 3 bases and J 1 base, with 3 bases left between them. In germline, CDR1 is MRHNA, CDR2 SNTAGT. This CDR3 comprises 13 residues. The CDR3 coding sequence is TGTGCCAGCAGTGAGGGGAACACCGGGGAGCTGTTTTTT. Encoded protein: CASSEGNTGELFF.

This clonotype was counted only a few times. The V call is TRBV19, the J call TRBJ2-7; TRBD1 agrees at 9 bases. Germline lookup yields CDR1 LNHDA and CDR2 SQIVND (reference sequence). This CDR3 is 14 amino acids long. V shed 5 bases and J 3 bases; nucleotides not matched to a gene: 5. The CDR3 loop reads CASSRDRAYYEQYF. The CDR3 DNA reads TGTGCCAGTAGTCGGGACAGGGCGTACTACGAGCAGTACTTC.

The V call is TRBV7-9, the J call TRBJ2-5, with 7 bases fitting TRBD1. Germline CDR1 SEHNR, CDR2 FQNEAQ (reference sequence). The length of the CDR3 is 16 residues. J lost 0 bases, V lost 6 bases, and 10 bases had no gene match. DNA of the CDR3: TGTGCCAGCAGGGGCGTGGGACAGCCGTACCAAGAGACCCAGTACTTC. Translation: CASRGVGQPYQETQYF.

This clonotype was counted at least ten times. V usage is TRBV7-9 and J usage is TRBJ2-7; D is unresolved. The CDR3 is 14 amino acids. With 1 base removed from V and 5 bases from J, the gap between germline ends came to 12 bases. Germline assignment: CDR1 SEHNR and CDR2 FQNEAQ (reference sequence). The CDR3 spells CASSLGESPHEQYF. Here the CDR3 DNA reads TGTGCCAGCAGCTTAGGGGAATCCCCACACGAGCAGTACTTC.

This clonotype was recorded a few times. The gene calls are TRBV3-1 and TRBJ2-5; 10 nucleotides agree with TRBD2. This CDR3 contains 20 residues. Germline CDR1 reads LGHDT; CDR2 reads YNNKEL (reference sequence). V dropped 0 bases and J dropped 5; count of bases not matched to a gene: 18. CDR3 in DNA: TGTGCCAGCAGCCAAGATGTAAGGCTAGCGGGGGTAGGGTTCGGGGAGACCCAGTACTTC. It encodes CASSQDVRLAGVGFGETQYF.

This chain uses TRBV5-1 with TRBJ2-2; D is perhaps TRBD1 (6 bases). V was pared by 2 bases and J by 3 bases, with 11 bases between. This CDR3 has 15 amino acids. CDR1 is SGHRS and CDR2 is YFSETQ in the germline V gene. The CDR3 bases are TGCGCCAGCAGCTTAGGCAGGGGATACACCGGGGAGCTGTTTTTT. It yields the protein CASSLGRGYTGELFF. The whole variable domain, filled in from reference TRBV5-1 and TRBJ2-2, reads KAGVTQTPRYLIKTRGQQVTLSCSPISGHRSVSWYQQTPGQGLQFLFEYFSETQRNKGNFPGRFSGRQFSNSRSEMNVSTLELGDSALYLCASSLGRGYTGELFFGEGSRLTVL.

This chain joins TRBV20-1 and TRBJ2-7, with 9 bases that match TRBD1. The CDR3 has 15 amino acids. CDR1 is DFQATT, CDR2 SNEGSKA, per germline (reference sequence). V was pared by 3 bases and J by 3 bases, with 9 bases of the junction left unmatched. The chain's CDR3 is CSASSKGQGLYEQYF. CDR3 in DNA: TGCAGTGCTAGTAGTAAGGGACAGGGCCTCTACGAGCAGTACTTC.

This chain joins TRBV7-9 and TRBJ2-4, with TRBD1 matching 7 bases. The ends lost 5 bases at V and 7 bases at J; junction bases unmatched: 5. Germline V lookup: CDR1 SEHNR, CDR2 FQNEAQ (reference sequence). The CDR3 has 13 amino acids. The CDR3 reads CASSLTGENIQYF. Here the CDR3 DNA reads TGTGCCAGCAGCCTTACAGGGGAGAACATTCAGTACTTC.

This clonotype was detected only a few times. V is TRBV7-8 and J is TRBJ1-5; 9 nucleotides align to TRBD1. With V trimmed by 1 base and J by 7 bases, 5 bases remained unmatched. Germline V gene data show CDR1 as SGHVS and CDR2 as FQNEAQ. CDR3 length equals 15 residues. The CDR3 DNA reads TGTGCCAGCAGCTTAGGAGGGACAGGGAGGCAGCCCCAGCATTTT. This encodes CASSLGGTGRQPQHF.

This clonotype was observed a handful of times. This chain joins TRBV13 and TRBJ2-7, with 7 bases lining up with TRBD1. Germline CDR1 PRHDT, CDR2 FYEKMQ (reference sequence). Unmatched junction bases numbered 7, after V lost 5 bases and J lost 6 bases. The CDR3 runs 13 residues. The DNA of the CDR3 is TGTGCCAGCAGCCTAACAGGGGCAGGCGAGCAGTACTTC. Its protein is CASSLTGAGEQYF.

This clonotype was picked up a small number of times. One end of the junction does not line up with germline, which may come from a read error. The chain combines TRBV13 with TRBJ1-1; TRBD1 matches at 7 bases. CDR3 length: 18 amino acids. Germline CDR1 reads PRHDT; CDR2 reads FYEKMQ (reference sequence). The CDR3 DNA is TGTGCCAGCAGCTCCTCCTCATGGACAGGAAACCGGAACACTGAAGCCTTCTTT. Translated: CASSSSSWTGNRNTEAFF.

The sample holds a few counts of this clonotype. The CDR3, as DNA: TGTGCCATCAGTGAGTCAGACGTGAACACTGAAGCTTTCTTT. It encodes CAISESDVNTEAFF. The chain has TRBV10-3 and TRBJ1-1; D unresolved. The CDR3 totals 14 residues. V was cut by 0 bases and J by 0 bases, with 5 bases left in between. Germline CDR1 is ENHRY and CDR2 is SYGVKD.